Following are 32 T cell receptor beta chains from one sample sequenced in a study of blood T cell repertoires in COVID-19. Only in-frame clones appear in the TCRdb table, and some are missing; sequencing was by immunoSEQ multiplex PCR. Here the sample spans around 320,000 clones, about nine tenths being singletons. Sequencing was done on a sample of PBMCs or T cells enriched from blood (not recorded which). Receptors originate from a woman aged 45-59 years who had been exposed to COVID-19.

The rearrangement links TRBV24-1 to TRBJ2-4; the D gene is possibly TRBD1 (6 bases). The CDR3 consists of 15 residues. V was clipped by 4 bases and J by 3 bases, with 12 bases between them. Looked up from germline, CDR1 is KGHDR and CDR2 is SFDVKD. The CDR3 loop is CATSDPMDSKNIQYF. The CDR3 DNA reads TGTGCCACCAGTGACCCAATGGACAGCAAAAACATTCAGTACTTC.

This clone has a handful of counts. V usage is TRBV14 and J usage is TRBJ1-2; D gene unclear. This CDR3 contains 17 residues. Germline V gene lookup returns CDR1 SGHDN and CDR2 FVKESK. Trimming cost V 0 bases and J 5 bases, with 19 bases left between them. Written as DNA, the CDR3 is TGTGCCAGCAGCCAAGATTCTGTTATGGGCGCCTGGTATGGCTACACCTTC. It specifies CASSQDSVMGAWYGYTF.

About this clone itself: Other DNA variants within this sample encode the same CDR3. This rearrangement joins TRBV5-1 to TRBJ2-1; 7 bases align to TRBD2. The germline V gene encodes CDR1 SGHRS and CDR2 YFSETQ. V lost 4 bases, J lost 1 base, and 8 bases stayed unmatched. The CDR3 consists of 16 residues. The CDR3 spells CASSLVGGSSYNEQFF. The CDR3 nucleotides read TGCGCCAGCAGCCTGGTGGGGGGGAGTTCCTACAATGAGCAGTTCTTC.

This clone was picked up one time. The chain carries TRBV10-3 and TRBJ2-7; 10 nucleotides match TRBD2. The ends lost 4 bases at V and 2 bases at J; junction bases unmatched: 2. CDR3 length: 14 residues. Germline assignment: CDR1 ENHRY and CDR2 SYGVKD. This CDR3 is CAISASGGAYEQYF. CDR3 nucleotide sequence: TGTGCCATCAGTGCCAGCGGGGGGGCCTACGAGCAGTACTTC.

This clone was seen only once. This chain connects TRBV19 to TRBJ2-3; 8 bases align to TRBD2. Trimming removed 1 base from V and 7 bases from J; junction bases left unmatched: 13. The CDR3 consists of 17 residues. Germline V lookup: CDR1 LNHDA, CDR2 SQIVND (reference sequence). This CDR3 reads CASSIARAGGAGNTQYF. The CDR3 DNA follows: TGTGCCAGTAGTATAGCTAGAGCCGGGGGGGCCGGGAATACGCAGTATTTT.

The chain carries TRBV5-1 and TRBJ1-2; 8 bases are a match to TRBD1. This CDR3 comprises 16 residues. Trimming took 4 bases from V and 4 from J; bases not matched to a gene: 12. Germline-derived CDR1 and CDR2 are SGHRS and YFSETQ. The CDR3 DNA sequence: TGCGCCAGCAGCACCTCCGGGACAGGCCTTCTCTATGGCTACACCTTC. Translation: CASSTSGTGLLYGYTF.

The V and J genes are TRBV5-4 and TRBJ2-5; D is perhaps TRBD1 (5 bases). V lost 4 bases and J 2 bases, leaving 9 bases between the germline ends. The germline V gene encodes CDR1 SGHNT and CDR2 YYREEE (reference sequence). There are 13 residues in the CDR3. The CDR3 region has the DNA TGTGCCAGCAGCCACGACAGACAAGAGACCCAGTACTTC. This codes for CASSHDRQETQYF. The variable domain in full, with the rest retrieved from reference TRBV5-4 and TRBJ2-5, is ETGVTQSPTHLIKTRGQQVTLRCSSQSGHNTVSWYQQALGQGPQFIFQYYREEENGRGNFPPRFSGLQFPNYSSELNVNALELDDSALYLCASSHDRQETQYFGPGTRLLVL.

J is TRBJ1-6 and V is TRBV16; D is ambiguous. The V end lost 4 bases, the J end lost 7 bases, and 17 bases lay between the germline ends. Germline V lookup: CDR1 KGHSY, CDR2 FQNENV. The CDR3 contains 16 residues. The chain's CDR3 is CASSPPGFQRNSPLHF. CDR3 in DNA: TGTGCCAGCAGCCCCCCCGGGTTTCAAAGGAATTCACCCCTCCACTTT.

The V and J genes are TRBV28 and TRBJ2-5; D is possibly TRBD2 (6 bases). Looked up from germline, CDR1 is MDHEN and CDR2 is SYDVKM. The CDR3 has 14 residues. Trimming stripped 4 bases from V and 5 bases from J, with 14 bases between. CDR3 amino acids: CASSWGWGEETQYF. CDR3 in DNA: TGTGCCAGCAGTTGGGGGTGGGGGGAGGAGACCCAGTACTTC.

V and J are TRBV28 and TRBJ2-7, with TRBD1 matching over 10 bases. The CDR3 runs to 14 residues. The trim removed 3 bases at V and 5 bases at J, leaving 4 bases unmatched. Germline CDR1 MDHEN, CDR2 SYDVKM. The CDR3, as DNA: TGTGCCAGCAGTTTCCGGGACAGGGGTCACGAGCAGTACTTC. As protein: CASSFRDRGHEQYF.

In nucleotides, the CDR3 is TGTGCCAGCAGCGCCGGGACAGGGAGCCTCTATGGCTACACCTTC. Its translation: CASSAGTGSLYGYTF. The genes are TRBV9 and TRBJ1-2; 9 nucleotides agree with TRBD1. Per the germline V gene, CDR1 is SGDLS and CDR2 is YYNGEE. V lost 3 bases to trimming and J lost 4 bases; unmatched junction nucleotides: 7. CDR3 length: 15 amino acids.

The V call is TRBV5-5, the J call TRBJ2-1, with D possibly matching TRBD2 (7 bases). Trimming pared 0 bases from V and 4 bases from J, leaving 11 bases between. The V gene's germline CDR1 is SGHKS and CDR2 YYEKEE (reference sequence). This CDR3 comprises 15 residues. The CDR3 sequence: CASSLAGGLYNEQFF. CDR3 nucleotides: TGTGCCAGCAGCTTGGCGGGGGGCCTATACAATGAGCAGTTCTTC.

Here the CDR3 DNA reads TGTGCCAGCAGTTCCAGGGGTCTTAATCAGCCCCAGCATTTT. It codes for CASSSRGLNQPQHF. The chain couples TRBV28 to TRBJ1-5; a weak D match, TRBD1 (6 bases). Germline CDR1 MDHEN, CDR2 SYDVKM. Deletions cut 4 bases from V and 4 bases from J, with 11 bases between. The CDR3 is 14 amino acids.

The V and J genes are TRBV3-1 (or the pseudogene TRBV3-2) and TRBJ1-2; D call uncertain. CDR3 length equals 15 residues. Per the germline V gene, CDR1 is LGHDT and CDR2 is YNNKEL (reference sequence). The germline V and J ends were trimmed by 4 bases and 8 bases, with 20 bases remaining between them. The CDR3 here is CASSRDRGNSGGYTF. DNA of the CDR3: TGTGCCAGCAGCCGAGATCGGGGAAACTCGGGCGGCTACACCTTC.

V and J are TRBV27 and TRBJ2-7; D is ambiguous. Deletions cut 5 bases from V and 6 bases from J, with 20 bases between. This CDR3 has 15 residues. Germline assignment: CDR1 MNHEY and CDR2 SMNVEV (reference sequence). The CDR3 protein is CASSPHSSSSGEQYF. The CDR3 DNA reads TGTGCCAGCAGTCCCCATAGTTCTAGTTCGGGCGAGCAGTACTTC.

This sequence joins TRBV7-2 and TRBJ1-1, with no clear D. Germline V gene data show CDR1 as SGHTA and CDR2 as FQGNSA. There are 15 residues in the CDR3. Trimming took 5 bases from V and 1 from J, leaving 14 bases between them. The CDR3, as DNA: TGTGCCAGCAGCACCCTACGCCCTTCGAACACTGAAGCTTTCTTT. It encodes CASSTLRPSNTEAFF.

This chain joins TRBV19 and TRBJ2-2, with 12 bases that match TRBD2. After removal of 5 bases from V and 1 base from J, the junction contained 2 bases not matched to a gene. Germline CDR1 is LNHDA and CDR2 is SQIVND (reference sequence). The CDR3 covers 16 residues. The CDR3 loop reads CASSVTSGGNTGELFF. CDR3 DNA sequence: TGTGCCAGTAGTGTGACTAGCGGGGGGAACACCGGGGAGCTGTTTTTT.

The sample holds a few counts of this clone. This chain connects TRBV28 to TRBJ1-6, with 7 bases fitting TRBD1. The CDR3 length is 15 residues. The trim removed 5 bases at V and 7 bases at J, leaving 8 bases unmatched. Looked up from germline, CDR1 is MDHEN and CDR2 is SYDVKM. CDR3 in DNA: TGTGCCAGCAGTGACAGACAGGGTGGGAATTCACCCCTCCACTTT. This encodes CASSDRQGGNSPLHF.

The count of this clone is one. The chain uses TRBV5-1 and TRBJ2-1; 9 nucleotides align to TRBD1. The CDR3 is made up of 15 amino acids. The V gene's germline CDR1 is SGHRS and CDR2 YFSETQ. J lost 1 base, V lost 3 bases, and 2 bases had no gene match. CDR3 in DNA: TGCGCCAGCAGCTCGGGACAGGGTTCCTACAATGAGCAGTTCTTC. This gives the protein CASSSGQGSYNEQFF.

J is TRBJ1-2 and V is TRBV6-5, with D possibly matching TRBD1 (6 bases). There are 15 residues in the CDR3. The germline V gene has CDR1 MNHEY and CDR2 SVGAGI. The V end was cut by 5 bases, the J end by 4 bases, with 17 bases between. The CDR3 nucleotides are TGTGCCAGCAGTATCCCAGGGGCGCCAAGCTATGGCTACACCTTC. It encodes CASSIPGAPSYGYTF.

This chain uses TRBV5-3 with TRBJ1-6, with TRBD1 as a possible D gene (6 bases). TRBV5-3 is flagged as an ORF with uncertain function. Trimming pared 1 base from V and 16 bases from J, leaving 15 bases between. The CDR3 totals 13 residues. The CDR3 protein is CARSLYARGPLHF. The CDR3, as DNA: TGTGCCAGAAGCTTGTATGCCAGGGGCCCTCTCCACTTT.

The rearrangement links TRBV28 to TRBJ2-1; TRBD1 aligns across 10 bases. J gave up 6 bases and V 2 bases, and 4 bases lay outside the gene matches. Germline V CDR1 and CDR2: MDHEN, SYDVKM. The CDR3 is made up of 15 amino acids. The CDR3 here is CASSLPGQGLNEQFF. As DNA, the CDR3 is TGTGCCAGCAGTTTACCGGGACAGGGGCTCAATGAGCAGTTCTTC.

The rearrangement joins TRBV5-1 to TRBJ2-1; D perhaps matches TRBD2 (6 bases). The CDR3 covers 16 residues. Germline-derived CDR1 and CDR2 are SGHRS and YFSETQ. V shed 6 bases and J shed 9 bases, with 25 bases lying between them. CDR3 nucleotides: TGCGCCAGCATTGATTCGTCCGGGACTCTAGGAAGTGAGCAGTTCTTC. Its translation is CASIDSSGTLGSEQFF.

The J gene is TRBJ2-2, the V gene TRBV7-9, with D perhaps TRBD2 (6 bases). The CDR3 spans 16 residues. Germline V gives CDR1 SEHNR, CDR2 FQNEAQ (reference sequence). Trimming left V 5 bases short and J 3 bases short, with 16 bases between. The CDR3 here is CASSQTGTADTGELFF. The CDR3 nucleotides read TGTGCCAGCAGCCAAACCGGGACTGCTGACACCGGGGAGCTGTTTTTT.

This clone was counted between two and nine times. V gene TRBV9 combines with J gene TRBJ2-3; 7 bases are a match to TRBD1. Trimming cost V 4 bases and J 1 base; bases outside gene matches: 9. This CDR3 region has 16 residues. In germline, CDR1 is SGDLS, CDR2 YYNGEE. CDR3 in DNA: TGTGCCAGCAGCTTCATGTCCCAGGGGGGCACAGATACGCAGTATTTT. Translated: CASSFMSQGGTDTQYF. The full variable domain, with the rest looked up from reference TRBV9 and TRBJ2-3, is DSGVTQTPKHLITATGQRVTLRCSPRSGDLSVYWYQQSLDQGLQFLIQYYNGEERAKGNILERFSAQQFPDLHSELNLSSLELGDSALYFCASSFMSQGGTDTQYFGPGTRLTVL.

The chain has TRBV19 and TRBJ2-6, with a weak D call TRBD1 (6 bases). Germline V gene sequence: CDR1 LNHDA, CDR2 SQIVND (reference sequence). The CDR3 consists of 19 residues. V gave up 4 bases and J gave up 2 bases, with 21 bases separating them. The DNA for the CDR3 is TGTGCCAGTAGTACGTACTACGCCAGGGACACGCCTGGGGCCAACGTCCTGACTTTC. Protein: CASSTYYARDTPGANVLTF.

V usage is TRBV7-2 and J usage is TRBJ1-1, with a tentative D call TRBD1 (6 bases). The V and J ends lost 5 bases and 7 bases respectively, with 14 bases between them. The germline V gene has CDR1 SGHTA and CDR2 FQGNSA. This CDR3 has 13 residues. CDR3 amino acids: CASSPSRGDEAFF. The DNA for the CDR3 is TGTGCCAGCAGCCCAAGCAGGGGCGATGAAGCTTTCTTT.

The chain joins TRBV7-2 to TRBJ2-1; possibly TRBD1 for D (6 bases). V shed 6 bases and J shed 12 bases, with 12 bases lying between them. From germline, CDR1 is SGHTA and CDR2 FQGNSA. The CDR3 contains 11 residues. CDR3 residues: CASSQGNLQFF. Here the CDR3 DNA reads TGTGCCAGCAGTCAGGGGAATTTGCAGTTCTTC.

CDR3 residues: CASSSTGGSGELFF. Written as DNA, the CDR3 is TGCGCCAGCAGCTCCACAGGGGGGTCCGGGGAGCTGTTTTTT. This chain links TRBV5-1 with TRBJ2-2, with 8 bases aligning to TRBD1. CDR1 SGHRS and CDR2 YFSETQ come from the germline V gene. The junction had 4 bases not matched to a gene; V was cut back by 3 bases and J by 6 bases. The CDR3 spans 14 residues.

This chain connects TRBV5-6 to TRBJ2-7; 12 nucleotides agree with TRBD1. Germline V gives CDR1 SGHDT, CDR2 YYEEEE. V was pared by 3 bases and J by 6 bases, with 4 bases of the junction left unmatched. The CDR3 sequence is 14 residues long. CDR3 region: CASSSGQGAVEQYF. The CDR3 bases are TGTGCCAGCAGCTCGGGACAGGGGGCCGTCGAGCAGTACTTC.

The rearrangement links TRBV11-2 to TRBJ2-7; 10 bases are a match to TRBD2. The CDR3 is 15 amino acids. The trim removed 5 bases at V and 2 bases at J, leaving 6 bases unmatched. Germline V CDR1 and CDR2: SGHAT, FQNNGV. The CDR3: CASSPRTSGAYEQYF. CDR3 nucleotide sequence: TGTGCCAGCAGCCCGAGGACTAGCGGCGCCTACGAGCAGTACTTC.

The genes are TRBV6-5 and TRBJ2-3, with D maybe TRBD2 (5 bases). The CDR3 totals 15 residues. Trimming cost V 5 bases and J 2 bases, with 14 bases left between them. Germline V gene sequence: CDR1 MNHEY, CDR2 SVGAGI. CDR3 in amino acids: CASSTGLLNTDTQYF. DNA for the CDR3: TGTGCCAGCAGTACCGGACTCCTGAACACAGATACGCAGTATTTT.